This TCR beta chain was captured by sequencing in a study of shared clonotypes between healthy human individuals. The CDR3 covers 17 residues. CDR1 and CDR2 from the germline V gene are KGHSH and LQKENI. V was clipped by 0 bases and J by 1 base; unmatched bases: 7. Points from the study as a whole: Despite large depth, sorted-subset datasets appeared incompletely sequenced. A reduction in generation probabilities was seen for non-shared clonotypes relative to those shared by all four donors.

Deep was the level used in running the assay. Sorted-subset replicate PCRs used 200 ng DNA, around 31,000 T cell genomes. Sequencing used immunoSEQ multiplex PCR; TCRdb keeps in-frame clones, though not all of them. Of about 2.5 million clones in the sample, approximately 90% were seen once. Concerning this clone: The antigen remains undetermined.

This TCR came from a young man in good health. Some clones in this sample may be carry-over from other donors' samples. Sequencing input: naive CD4+ T cells from PBMCs. Stated subset: CD45RA+ positively selected. The chain is built from TRBV18 and TRBJ1-1, with 8 bases fitting TRBD1. CDR3 amino acids: CASSPPARGLGNTEAFF. The CDR3 DNA reads TGTGCCAGCTCACCACCCGCCAGGGGGCTGGGGAACACTGAAGCTTTCTTT.